This passage covers 15 T cell receptor beta chains from one sample sequenced in a study of T cells in localized non-small cell lung cancer (dated by TCRdb to 2020 to 2021). The method was the immunoSEQ multiplex PCR assay. TCRdb carries this immuneACCESS record with in-frame sequences only. Its versions omit some clonotypes, under half of them owing to an unresolved V gene in the studies checked, with the rest unexplained. This sample has roughly 23,000 clones in its table, and about 88% of those were observed once. 13% of the sample lies in the top ten. The input for sequencing was peripheral blood, taken before any cancer treatment. The receptors were sampled from a male donor aged 60 or older with stage I lung adenocarcinoma.

CDR3 nucleotides: TGTGCCAGCAGTCCCCAGGTGGAGGGCGTCGGCGAGCAGTACTTC. Translated: CASSPQVEGVGEQYF. V and J are TRBV27 and TRBJ2-7; D may be TRBD2 (6 bases). V was clipped by 5 bases and J by 6 bases, with 20 bases between them. The CDR3 has 15 amino acids. Per the germline V gene, CDR1 is MNHEY and CDR2 is SMNVEV (reference sequence).

The V and J genes are TRBV19 and TRBJ1-3; D is ambiguous. CDR3 size: 14 residues. CDR1 is LNHDA and CDR2 is SQIVND in the germline V gene (reference sequence). Trimming cost V 3 bases and J 8 bases, with 14 bases left between them. CDR3 coding DNA: TGTGCCAGTAGTATTCTGTCCGGGAAGGACACCATATATTTT. It translates to CASSILSGKDTIYF.

The rearrangement uses TRBV7-9 and TRBJ1-3, with D unresolved. Trimming pared 1 base from V and 0 bases from J, leaving 1 base between. The length of the CDR3 is 13 residues. Germline CDR1 SEHNR, CDR2 FQNEAQ (reference sequence). CDR3 bases: TGTGCCAGCAGCTTAGGCTCTGGAAACACCATATATTTT. This codes for CASSLGSGNTIYF.

This clone was recorded once. CDR3 nucleotides: TGTGCCAGCAGTGTAGACACATATAGCAATCAGCCCCAGCATTTT. It is translated as CASSVDTYSNQPQHF. V and J are TRBV28 and TRBJ1-5; D is unresolved. CDR1 is MDHEN and CDR2 is SYDVKM in the germline V gene. This CDR3 comprises 15 residues. Between the trimmed V and J ends, which lost 5 bases and 0 bases, there was a span of 11 bases.

The rearrangement uses TRBV19 and TRBJ2-5; unclear D gene. The CDR3 has 13 residues. The germline V gene encodes CDR1 LNHDA and CDR2 SQIVND (reference sequence). V gave up 5 bases and J gave up 5 bases, with 12 bases separating them. Here the CDR3 DNA reads TGTGCCAGTAGTCCCACGCTTAGCGAGACCCAGTACTTC. Amino acids: CASSPTLSETQYF.

The rearrangement uses TRBV7-2 and TRBJ1-4; no clear D gene. V dropped 5 bases and J dropped 3 bases, with 10 bases sitting between them. This CDR3 spans 14 amino acids. Germline loops: CDR1 SGHTA, CDR2 FQGNSA. The CDR3 here is CASSPPGANEKLFF. CDR3 nucleotide sequence: TGTGCCAGCAGCCCACCCGGGGCTAATGAAAAACTGTTTTTT.

The sample holds one count of this clone. The rearrangement uses TRBV20-1 and TRBJ1-2; D ambiguous. The CDR3 totals 11 residues. In germline, CDR1 is DFQATT, CDR2 SNEGSKA (reference sequence). Trimming shortened V by 6 bases and J by 1 base, and 6 bases separated the two germline ends. The CDR3 DNA sequence: TGCAGTGCGTACAATAACTATGGCTACACCTTC. It translates to CSAYNNYGYTF.

The chain couples TRBV2 to TRBJ2-7, with D tentatively TRBD2 (7 bases). This CDR3 contains 15 residues. The V end lost 6 bases, the J end lost 0 bases, and 15 bases lay between the germline ends. In germline, CDR1 is SNHLY, CDR2 FYNNEI. CDR3 in amino acids: CASREGGGYSYEQYF. The DNA for the CDR3 is TGTGCCAGCAGGGAGGGAGGGGGTTACTCCTACGAGCAGTACTTC.

The chain combines TRBV28 with TRBJ2-7; D is unclear. Trimming took off 1 base at V and 7 bases at J, with 11 bases between the two ends. CDR1 is MDHEN and CDR2 is SYDVKM in the germline V gene. The CDR3 length is 13 residues. The CDR3 spells CASSLSMRWEQYF. CDR3 nucleotides: TGTGCCAGCAGTTTATCGATGCGGTGGGAGCAGTACTTC.

This rearrangement joins TRBV25-1 to TRBJ2-7; possible D gene TRBD1, 6 bases. Germline values: CDR1 MGHDK, CDR2 SYGVNS. The CDR3 runs to 14 residues. V gave up 3 bases and J gave up 4 bases, with 13 bases separating them. CDR3 sequence: CASSDATGKYEQYF. Written as DNA, the CDR3 is TGTGCCAGCAGTGATGCGACAGGAAAATACGAGCAGTACTTC.

This clone was recorded once. The V call is TRBV7-7, the J call TRBJ2-2; D gene ambiguous. Germline V gene sequence: CDR1 SSHAT, CDR2 FNYEAQ (reference sequence). Trimming pared 3 bases from V and 8 bases from J, leaving 13 bases between. The CDR3 sequence is 14 residues long. This CDR3 reads CASSLRPLPGELFF. The CDR3 region has the DNA TGTGCCAGCAGCTTGAGACCCCTCCCTGGGGAGCTGTTTTTT.

The rearrangement links TRBV7-9 to TRBJ1-5; tentatively, D is TRBD1 (6 bases). The length of the CDR3 is 15 residues. V dropped 5 bases and J dropped 6 bases, with 17 bases sitting between them. Germline assignment: CDR1 SEHNR and CDR2 FQNEAQ (reference sequence). This CDR3 is CASSQQGGRGQPQHF. In DNA form, the CDR3 reads TGTGCCAGCAGCCAACAGGGCGGCCGGGGTCAGCCCCAGCATTTT.

The J gene is TRBJ1-3, the V gene TRBV18; D is ambiguous. The germline V and J ends were trimmed by 3 bases and 5 bases, with 23 bases remaining between them. The CDR3 extends over 18 amino acids. CDR1 is KGHSH, CDR2 LQKENI, per germline. This CDR3 is CASSPPAPPDGLRNTIYF. CDR3 nucleotides: TGTGCCAGCTCACCGCCAGCCCCACCGGATGGGCTGCGAAACACCATATATTTT.

The gene calls are TRBV7-6 and TRBJ1-5, with D maybe TRBD1 (5 bases). Trimming cost V 1 base and J 4 bases, with 11 bases left between them. The CDR3 has 15 amino acids. Germline CDR1 is SGHVS and CDR2 is FNYEAQ. The CDR3 sequence is CASSLGQGANQPQHF. The CDR3, as DNA: TGTGCCAGCAGCTTAGGGCAGGGCGCAAATCAGCCCCAGCATTTT.

This clone was detected once. V gene TRBV28 combines with J gene TRBJ2-1; 7 bases line up with TRBD2. CDR1 and CDR2 from the germline V gene are MDHEN and SYDVKM. The length of the CDR3 is 15 residues. Losses at the gene ends were 4 bases for V and 4 bases for J; bases not matched to a gene: 7. The CDR3 DNA reads as TGTGCCAGCAGTTCCACCGGGACTACATACAATGAGCAGTTCTTC. This encodes CASSSTGTTYNEQFF.